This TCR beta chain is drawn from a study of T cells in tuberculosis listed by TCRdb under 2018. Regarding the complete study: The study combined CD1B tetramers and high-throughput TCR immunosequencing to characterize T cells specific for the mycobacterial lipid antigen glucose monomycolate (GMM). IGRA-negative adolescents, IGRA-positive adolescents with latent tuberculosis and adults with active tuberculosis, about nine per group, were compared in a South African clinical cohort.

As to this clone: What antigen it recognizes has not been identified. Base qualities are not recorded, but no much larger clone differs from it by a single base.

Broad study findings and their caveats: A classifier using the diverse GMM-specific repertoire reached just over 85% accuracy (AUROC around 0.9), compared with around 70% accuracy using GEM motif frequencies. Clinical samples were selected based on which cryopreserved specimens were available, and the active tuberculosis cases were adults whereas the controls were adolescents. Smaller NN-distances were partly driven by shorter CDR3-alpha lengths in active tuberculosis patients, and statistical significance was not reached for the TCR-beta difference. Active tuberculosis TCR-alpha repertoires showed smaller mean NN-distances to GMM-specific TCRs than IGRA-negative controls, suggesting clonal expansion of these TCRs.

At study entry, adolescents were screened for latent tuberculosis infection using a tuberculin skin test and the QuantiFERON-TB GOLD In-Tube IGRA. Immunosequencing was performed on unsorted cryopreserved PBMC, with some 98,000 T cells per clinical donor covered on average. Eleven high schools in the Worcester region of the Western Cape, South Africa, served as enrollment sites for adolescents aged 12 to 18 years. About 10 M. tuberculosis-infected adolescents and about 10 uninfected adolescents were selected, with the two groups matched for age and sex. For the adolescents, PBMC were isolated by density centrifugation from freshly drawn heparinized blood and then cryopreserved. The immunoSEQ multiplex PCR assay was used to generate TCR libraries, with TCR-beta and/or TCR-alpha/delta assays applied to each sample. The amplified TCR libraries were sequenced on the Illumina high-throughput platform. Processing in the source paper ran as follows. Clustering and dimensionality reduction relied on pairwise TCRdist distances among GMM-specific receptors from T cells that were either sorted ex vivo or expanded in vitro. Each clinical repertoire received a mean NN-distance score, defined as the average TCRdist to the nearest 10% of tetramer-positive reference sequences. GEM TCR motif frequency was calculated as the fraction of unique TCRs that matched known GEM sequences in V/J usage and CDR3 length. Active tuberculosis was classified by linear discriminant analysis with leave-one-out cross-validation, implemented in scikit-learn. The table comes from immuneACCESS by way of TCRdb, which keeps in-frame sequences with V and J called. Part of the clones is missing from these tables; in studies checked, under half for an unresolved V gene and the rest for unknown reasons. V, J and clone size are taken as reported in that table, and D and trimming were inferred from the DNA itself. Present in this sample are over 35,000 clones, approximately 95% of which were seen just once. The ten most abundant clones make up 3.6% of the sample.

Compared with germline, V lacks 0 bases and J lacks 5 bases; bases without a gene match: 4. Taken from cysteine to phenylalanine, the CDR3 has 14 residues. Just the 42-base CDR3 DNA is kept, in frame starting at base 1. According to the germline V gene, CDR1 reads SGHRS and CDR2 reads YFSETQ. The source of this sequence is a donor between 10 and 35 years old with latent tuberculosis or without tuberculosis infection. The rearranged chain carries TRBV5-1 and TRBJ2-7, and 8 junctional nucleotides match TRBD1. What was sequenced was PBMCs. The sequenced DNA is TGCGCCAGCAGCTTGGGGGACAGGACCGACGAGCAGTACTTC. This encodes CASSLGDRTDEQYF. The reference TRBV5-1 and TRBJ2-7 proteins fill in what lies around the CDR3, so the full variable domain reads KAGVTQTPRYLIKTRGQQVTLSCSPISGHRSVSWYQQTPGQGLQFLFEYFSETQRNKGNFPGRFSGRQFSNSRSEMNVSTLELGDSALYLCASSLGDRTDEQYFGPGTRLTVT.